The 28 T cell receptor beta chains below come from one sample, sequenced in a study of cytomegalovirus exposure and HLA in healthy donors. The PCR used 60 Vbeta and 13 Jbeta primers. Method: immunoSEQ multiplex PCR; TCRdb's copy keeps in-frame clones and lacks some. The table has some 120,000 clones, roughly 9% seen once. The sample comprised PBMCs. The receptors here all came from a woman between 40 and 55 years old in good health and CMV-seropositive.

This clone was found a few times. The chain is built from TRBV9 and TRBJ1-1; D remains ambiguous. There are 13 residues in the CDR3. Germline loops: CDR1 SGDLS, CDR2 YYNGEE. V lost 4 bases and J lost 4, with 11 bases in between. The CDR3 region has the DNA TGTGCCAGCAGCCTCGAGGAGGGCACTGAAGCTTTCTTT. As protein: CASSLEEGTEAFF.

The chain is built from TRBV4-1 and TRBJ1-2; a possible D gene is TRBD1 (6 bases). Per germline, CDR1 MGHRA and CDR2 YSYEKL. This CDR3 is 16 amino acids long. V lost 4 bases, J lost 2 bases, and 17 bases lay in between. Written as DNA, the CDR3 is TGCGCCAGCAGCCCCAGGACAGTTTTAAAGAACTATGGCTACACCTTC. Translation: CASSPRTVLKNYGYTF.

Only one count was recorded for this clone. CDR3 loop: CASSSTSGNTDTQYF. The CDR3 coding sequence is TGTGCCAGCAGCTCGACTAGCGGGAACACAGATACGCAGTATTTT. The chain combines TRBV5-4 with TRBJ2-3; TRBD2 aligns across 11 bases. V shed 3 bases, J shed 2 bases, and the junction held 2 bases outside the gene matches. Germline V gene lookup returns CDR1 SGHNT and CDR2 YYREEE (reference sequence). There are 15 residues in the CDR3.

This clone was detected only a few times. The chain is built from TRBV18 and TRBJ2-1, with TRBD1 identical over 7 bases. J was trimmed by 5 bases and V by 8 bases; bases with no gene match: 12. The germline V gene encodes CDR1 KGHSH and CDR2 LQKENI. The CDR3 spans 15 residues. In DNA form, the CDR3 reads TGTGCCAGCACACGCCCCGGGACAGCTGACAATGAGCAGTTCTTC. Translating it yields CASTRPGTADNEQFF.

V gene TRBV14 combines with J gene TRBJ1-5; D gene unclear. Germline V lookup: CDR1 SGHDN, CDR2 FVKESK. Trimming pared 0 bases from V and 5 bases from J, leaving 5 bases between. The CDR3 sequence is 13 residues long. The CDR3 DNA reads TGTGCCAGCAGCCAAGACGGTTATCAGCCCCAGCATTTT. Protein sequence: CASSQDGYQPQHF.

V gene TRBV4-1 combines with J gene TRBJ1-1; 7 positions agree with TRBD1. The V gene end was trimmed by 8 bases and the J gene end by 0 bases; junction bases not matched to a gene: 6. CDR1 and CDR2 from the germline V gene are MGHRA and YSYEKL. The CDR3 sequence is 14 residues long. The CDR3 is CASGGQIMNTEAFF. CDR3 bases: TGCGCCAGCGGGGGACAGATCATGAACACTGAAGCTTTCTTT.

This clone was detected a few times. The gene calls are TRBV4-2 and TRBJ2-7, with 11 bases aligning to TRBD1. Per germline, CDR1 LGHNA and CDR2 YNFKEQ. Losses at the gene ends were 0 bases for V and 3 bases for J; bases not matched to a gene: 4. This CDR3 contains 16 residues. CDR3 sequence: CASSQDRGTGGYEQYF. As DNA, the CDR3 is TGTGCCAGCAGCCAAGATAGGGGGACAGGGGGCTACGAGCAGTACTTC.

The chain has TRBV19 and TRBJ2-7; tentative D call: TRBD2 (5 bases). The CDR3 length is 15 residues. Trimming took 4 bases from V and 5 from J, leaving 18 bases between them. Germline V gives CDR1 LNHDA, CDR2 SQIVND (reference sequence). CDR3 region: CASSTRTGRIHEQYF. DNA for the CDR3: TGTGCCAGTAGTACCCGGACGGGAAGGATCCACGAGCAGTACTTC.

A few counts support this clone. The genes are TRBV5-1 and TRBJ2-3; 12 bases line up with TRBD2. J was trimmed by 3 bases and V by 4 bases; bases with no gene match: 6. In germline, CDR1 is SGHRS, CDR2 YFSETQ. The CDR3 totals 16 residues. CDR3 bases: TGCGCCAGCAGCGCCAGGACTAGCGGGGTAACAGATACGCAGTATTTT. Its protein product is CASSARTSGVTDTQYF.

This clone was detected a few times. The chain recombines TRBV10-2 with TRBJ1-1; no definite D call. Trimming stripped 4 bases from V and 0 bases from J, with 3 bases between. Looked up from germline, CDR1 is WSHSY and CDR2 is SAAADI. There are 12 residues in the CDR3. The CDR3 region is CASSVVNTEAFF. The CDR3 nucleotides read TGCGCCAGCAGTGTCGTGAACACTGAAGCTTTCTTT.

CDR3 bases: TGTGCCAGTAGTACCTTTGAGGGAGGGCTGAACTATGGCTACACCTTC. This codes for CASSTFEGGLNYGYTF. The chain employs TRBV19 and TRBJ1-2, with D unclear. Trimming left V 4 bases short and J 2 bases short, with 17 bases between. The CDR3 runs 16 residues. Germline CDR1 LNHDA, CDR2 SQIVND (reference sequence). The full variable domain, in which reference TRBV19 and TRBJ1-2 provide the parts outside the CDR3, is DGGITQSPKYLFRKEGQNVTLSCEQNLNHDAMYWYRQDPGQGLRLIYYSQIVNDFQKGDIAEGYSVSREKKESFPLTVTSAQKNPTAFYLCASSTFEGGLNYGYTFGSGTRLTVV.

The J gene is TRBJ2-3, the V gene TRBV28; 10 bases map to TRBD2. Trimming removed 6 bases from V and 2 bases from J; junction bases left unmatched: 5. The V gene's germline CDR1 is MDHEN and CDR2 SYDVKM. The CDR3 covers 15 residues. The DNA of the CDR3 is TGTGCCAGCAGAGCGGGGGGGCCGCCCACAGATACGCAGTATTTT. It specifies CASRAGGPPTDTQYF.

This chain joins TRBV30 and TRBJ1-4; 7 bases agree with TRBD1. Germline CDR1 reads GTSNPN; CDR2 reads SVGIG (reference sequence). The length of the CDR3 is 15 residues. V shed 2 bases, J shed 7 bases, and the junction held 10 bases outside the gene matches. As DNA, the CDR3 is TGTGCCTGGAGTACCTTTGACAGGGTGCGTGAAAAACTGTTTTTT. Protein product: CAWSTFDRVREKLFF. The full variable domain, with the rest looked up from reference TRBV30 and TRBJ1-4, is SQTIHQWPATLVQPVGSPLSLECTVEGTSNPNLYWYRQAAGRGLQLLFYSVGIGQISSEVPQNLSASRPQDRQFILSSKKLLLSDSGFYLCAWSTFDRVREKLFFGSGTQLSVL.

This clone was observed a handful of times. V usage is TRBV5-8 and J usage is TRBJ1-1; 7 nucleotides align to TRBD1. There are 15 residues in the CDR3. CDR1 is SGHTS, CDR2 YDEGEE, per germline. The junction had 12 bases not matched to a gene; V was cut back by 4 bases and J by 6 bases. Written as DNA, the CDR3 is TGTGCCAGCAGCCTGGTTGAGGGGGCGCGTCCTGAAGCTTTCTTT. Its protein is CASSLVEGARPEAFF.

This clone came up a few times. Other DNA sequences in this sample translate to the same CDR3. The chain recombines TRBV6-1 with TRBJ1-1, with a weak D call TRBD1 (5 bases). This CDR3 spans 13 amino acids. V was clipped by 6 bases and J by 3 bases, with 11 bases between them. CDR1 is MNHNS and CDR2 is SASEGT in the germline V gene. The CDR3 here is CASRTDSYTEAFF. As DNA, the CDR3 is TGTGCCAGCAGAACTGACAGTTACACTGAAGCTTTCTTT.

J is TRBJ2-1 and V is TRBV19; 9 bases are a match to TRBD1. V lost 5 bases to trimming and J lost 6 bases; unmatched junction nucleotides: 8. The CDR3 is 15 residues long. In germline, CDR1 is LNHDA, CDR2 SQIVND (reference sequence). Here the CDR3 reads CASSVQGALTNEQFF. The CDR3 bases are TGTGCCAGTAGTGTACAGGGGGCGCTGACCAATGAGCAGTTCTTC.

This clone occurred a few times. The chain combines TRBV10-3 with TRBJ2-3, with 7 positions matching TRBD2. V gave up 0 bases and J gave up 0 bases; unmatched junction bases: 6. The CDR3 covers 17 residues. CDR1 and CDR2 from the germline V gene are ENHRY and SYGVKD. For the CDR3, the DNA is TGTGCCATCAGTGAGTCCTCGGCTAGCGGCAGCACAGATACGCAGTATTTT. It translates to CAISESSASGSTDTQYF.

Turning to this clone: The conserved phenylalanine or tryptophan normally closing the CDR3 is absent here, so this likely arose from a read error. The gene calls are TRBV4-1 and TRBJ1-1; tentative D call: TRBD1 (5 bases). V lost 3 bases to trimming and J lost 5 bases, with 16 bases between them. CDR3 length: 15 amino acids. The germline V gene encodes CDR1 MGHRA and CDR2 YSYEKL. This CDR3 reads CASSHGDSRKTEAFL. The CDR3 DNA is TGCGCCAGCAGCCATGGCGACAGCCGGAAAACTGAAGCTTTCTTG.

This clone has only a few counts. The CDR3 is CASSVASGQPQHF. For the CDR3, the DNA is TGTGCCAGCAGCGTGGCCTCAGGGCAGCCCCAGCATTTT. The rearrangement links TRBV11-2 to TRBJ1-5; TRBD1 is a possible D gene (5 bases). The germline V and J ends were trimmed by 5 bases and 7 bases, with 12 bases remaining between them. This CDR3 is 13 amino acids long. CDR1 and CDR2 from the germline V gene are SGHAT and FQNNGV.

The chain joins TRBV5-4 to TRBJ1-4; D ambiguous. The CDR3 totals 14 residues. Germline-derived CDR1 and CDR2 are SGHNT and YYREEE (reference sequence). V was pared by 0 bases and J by 11 bases, with 14 bases between. The CDR3 is CASSLDWGVEKLFF. As DNA, the CDR3 is TGTGCCAGCAGCTTGGATTGGGGAGTGGAGAAACTGTTTTTT.

This chain uses TRBV7-6 with TRBJ1-6; weak D call: TRBD1 (5 bases). Between the trimmed V and J ends, which lost 4 bases and 10 bases, there was a span of 14 bases. This CDR3 is 14 amino acids long. Germline V gene data show CDR1 as SGHVS and CDR2 as FNYEAQ. The CDR3 region has the DNA TGTGCCAGCAGCTCCAGGGTGCTCGAATCACCCCTCCACTTT. This encodes CASSSRVLESPLHF.

The genes are TRBV5-4 and TRBJ2-1, with 11 bases matching TRBD2. J lost 4 bases, V lost 6 bases, and 9 bases had no gene match. This CDR3 has 16 residues. The germline V gene has CDR1 SGHNT and CDR2 YYREEE (reference sequence). The CDR3 reads CASTYISGGAYNEQFF. The CDR3 DNA reads TGTGCCAGCACCTACATTAGCGGGGGGGCTTACAATGAGCAGTTCTTC.

The chain carries TRBV12-5 and TRBJ1-1; no reliable D call. Trimming stripped 1 base from V and 1 base from J, with 13 bases between. Germline loops: CDR1 LGHNT, CDR2 FRNRAP. This CDR3 contains 16 residues. The DNA of the CDR3 is TGTGCTAGTGGTTTGGGACGTGGCAGGTGGAACACTGAAGCTTTCTTT. Amino acids: CASGLGRGRWNTEAFF.

This clone has a handful of counts. This rearrangement joins TRBV5-1 to TRBJ1-2; a weak D match, TRBD1 (6 bases). CDR3 size: 15 residues. Germline loops: CDR1 SGHRS, CDR2 YFSETQ. V dropped 0 bases and J dropped 1 base, with 10 bases sitting between them. This CDR3 reads CASSLGLQGNYGYTF. The CDR3 DNA sequence: TGCGCCAGCAGCTTGGGACTACAGGGTAACTATGGCTACACCTTC.

The chain carries TRBV5-4 and TRBJ2-7, with D perhaps matching TRBD2 (6 bases). In germline, CDR1 is SGHNT, CDR2 YYREEE (reference sequence). V dropped 0 bases and J dropped 0 bases, with 10 bases sitting between them. This CDR3 has 15 residues. The CDR3: CASSLVRGSSYEQYF. DNA for the CDR3: TGTGCCAGCAGCTTGGTACGGGGGAGCTCCTACGAGCAGTACTTC.

The chain combines TRBV19 with TRBJ1-1, with TRBD1 as a possible D gene (6 bases). This CDR3 comprises 18 residues. The germline V gene has CDR1 LNHDA and CDR2 SQIVND (reference sequence). V lost 1 base and J 5 bases, leaving 23 bases between the germline ends. CDR3 protein: CASSIGVNRDKGVTEAFF. CDR3 nucleotides: TGTGCCAGTAGTATAGGAGTGAACAGGGACAAGGGTGTGACTGAAGCTTTCTTT. The variable domain in full, completed from reference TRBV19 and TRBJ1-1, reads DGGITQSPKYLFRKEGQNVTLSCEQNLNHDAMYWYRQDPGQGLRLIYYSQIVNDFQKGDIAEGYSVSREKKESFPLTVTSAQKNPTAFYLCASSIGVNRDKGVTEAFFGQGTRLTVV.

This chain joins TRBV18 and TRBJ1-6; D not certain. There are 15 residues in the CDR3. The germline V gene has CDR1 KGHSH and CDR2 LQKENI. V gave up 2 bases and J gave up 5 bases, with 10 bases separating them. The CDR3, as DNA: TGTGCCAGCTCACCATGGTCTAGCGATAATTCACCCCTCCACTTT. Translating gives CASSPWSSDNSPLHF.

The chain links TRBV5-1 to TRBJ1-1; a weak D match, TRBD1 (6 bases). The CDR3 extends over 15 amino acids. Germline lookup yields CDR1 SGHRS and CDR2 YFSETQ. The V end lost 1 base, the J end lost 3 bases, and 13 bases lay between the germline ends. CDR3 DNA: TGCGCCAGCAGCTTGTACGGACAGAGCTACACTGAAGCTTTCTTT. This sequence encodes CASSLYGQSYTEAFF.